This paragraph reports one T cell receptor beta chain. This specimen belongs to a study of regulatory T cells in long-lasting Graves disease. Researchers made TCR beta libraries by using iRepertoire HTBI primers and running Arm-PCR on CDR3 regions. One entry per CDR3 protein, called by TCRdb with MiXCR from the multiplex PCR reads. The profile shows hundreds of thousands of distinct CDR3 sequences, approximately 31% of them singletons. Time point described: persistent/refractory GD, antithyroid drugs over 5 years with positive TRAb. Scientists built the TCR library using RNA that was extracted from PBMCs. Doctors identified Graves' disease using the American Thyroid Association guidelines. The TCR sequence derives from a female donor with Graves disease. The sample consisted of peripheral blood mononuclear cells (PBMCs), taken when the disease was refractory, from a patient treated with antithyroid drugs.

The CDR3: CASSLRPGVSPLHF. In DNA, the CDR3 is TGTGCCAGCAGCTTACGTCCAGGTGTTTCACCCCTCCACTTT. This rearrangement joins TRBV11-2 to TRBJ1-6; no firm D call. This CDR3 is built from 14 residues. Germline CDR1 reads SGHAT; CDR2 reads FQNNGV. The germline V and J ends were trimmed by 2 bases and 9 bases, with 11 bases remaining between them.